One sample yielded the 29 T cell receptor beta chains listed below, sequenced in a study of blood T cell repertoires in COVID-19. Assay used: immunoSEQ multiplex PCR; TCRdb lists only in-frame clones, some missing. This table has 250,000 to 350,000 clones, 70% to 90% appearing once. The sample consisted of PBMCs or T cells enriched from blood (not recorded which). Receptors originate from a woman in her 30s who had recovered from COVID-19.

This sequence joins TRBV6-4 and TRBJ2-3, with unresolved D. This CDR3 is built from 14 residues. The germline V gene encodes CDR1 MRHNA and CDR2 SNTAGT. V was trimmed by 3 bases and J by 4 bases, leaving 11 bases between them. CDR3 protein: CASSDFGSSDTQYF. The CDR3, as DNA: TGTGCCAGCAGTGATTTCGGGTCCTCAGATACGCAGTATTTT.

The chain employs TRBV4-2 and TRBJ2-5; 11 nucleotides line up with TRBD2. CDR1 and CDR2 from the germline V gene are LGHNA and YNFKEQ. CDR3 length equals 18 residues. V shed 0 bases, J shed 0 bases, and the junction held 6 bases outside the gene matches. The CDR3 sequence is CASSQELAGELYQETQYF. CDR3 nucleotides: TGTGCCAGCAGCCAAGAACTAGCGGGGGAGCTCTACCAAGAGACCCAGTACTTC.

V is TRBV10-3 and J is TRBJ1-1; unclear D gene. The CDR3 is 13 residues long. Germline V gives CDR1 ENHRY, CDR2 SYGVKD. Trimming pared 3 bases from V and 12 bases from J, leaving 17 bases between. The CDR3 protein is CAISDLSKQLTFF. The DNA for the CDR3 is TGTGCCATCAGTGACCTGAGCAAGCAATTAACTTTCTTT.

The V gene is TRBV19, the J gene TRBJ1-5; the D is unclear. V was shortened by 3 bases and J by 2 bases, with 17 bases between the two germline ends. CDR3 size: 17 residues. Germline V gene lookup returns CDR1 LNHDA and CDR2 SQIVND (reference sequence). Written as DNA, the CDR3 is TGTGCCAGTAGTATTTCCTCCCACGTGGGAGGCAATCAGCCCCAGCATTTT. This translates into CASSISSHVGGNQPQHF.

This rearrangement joins TRBV5-4 to TRBJ2-7, with 10 positions matching TRBD2. There are 16 residues in the CDR3. The germline gives CDR1 SGHNT, CDR2 YYREEE (reference sequence). Trimming removed 5 bases from V and 4 bases from J; junction bases left unmatched: 12. This CDR3 reads CASSASSGRAMYEQYF. In DNA, the CDR3 is TGTGCCAGCAGTGCTTCAAGCGGGAGGGCCATGTACGAGCAGTACTTC. The full variable domain, completed using reference TRBV5-4 and TRBJ2-7, is ETGVTQSPTHLIKTRGQQVTLRCSSQSGHNTVSWYQQALGQGPQFIFQYYREEENGRGNFPPRFSGLQFPNYSSELNVNALELDDSALYLCASSASSGRAMYEQYFGPGTRLTVT.

The chain has TRBV9 and TRBJ2-1; D perhaps matches TRBD1 (6 bases). Trimming left V 5 bases short and J 0 bases short, with 12 bases between. The CDR3 is 15 amino acids. CDR1 is SGDLS, CDR2 YYNGEE, per germline. CDR3 sequence (DNA): TGTGCCAGCAGTGCGTGGGACACCTCCTACAATGAGCAGTTCTTC. As protein: CASSAWDTSYNEQFF.

Written as DNA, the CDR3 is TGTGCCAGTAGTACCCGATACCGGGACAGGGAAGTAAAACTGTTTTTT. It translates to CASSTRYRDREVKLFF. V gene TRBV19 combines with J gene TRBJ1-4; TRBD1 aligns across 9 bases. V shed 4 bases, J shed 10 bases, and the junction held 13 bases outside the gene matches. Germline assignment: CDR1 LNHDA and CDR2 SQIVND (reference sequence). This CDR3 is built from 16 residues.

This sequence joins TRBV28 and TRBJ1-1; TRBD1 aligns across 7 bases. With V trimmed by 4 bases and J by 5 bases, 10 bases remained unmatched. CDR1 and CDR2 (germline): MDHEN, SYDVKM. This CDR3 is 15 amino acids long. The CDR3 region has the DNA TGTGCCAGCAGTTGGAGGGGGCTTATGGGTACTGAAGCTTTCTTT. Its protein product is CASSWRGLMGTEAFF.

This chain joins TRBV24-1 and TRBJ2-1; D ambiguous. Germline V gene data show CDR1 as KGHDR and CDR2 as SFDVKD. The CDR3 runs 14 residues. V was pared by 5 bases and J by 8 bases, with 15 bases between. The CDR3 is CATSGASSIYEQFF. The CDR3 DNA is TGTGCCACCAGTGGTGCTAGTTCGATCTATGAGCAGTTCTTC.

This chain joins TRBV28 and TRBJ1-1; D call uncertain. The CDR3 length is 13 residues. Germline V lookup: CDR1 MDHEN, CDR2 SYDVKM. V was pared by 4 bases and J by 2 bases, with 8 bases between. In DNA form, the CDR3 reads TGTGCCAGCAGTTCCGCGTTTAACACTGAAGCTTTCTTT. This translates into CASSSAFNTEAFF.

This clone was recorded a few times. The chain couples TRBV5-3 to TRBJ2-6; unclear D gene. TRBV5-3 is placed among ORFs of uncertain function. V dropped 1 base and J dropped 3 bases, with 5 bases sitting between them. The length of the CDR3 is 14 residues. The CDR3 DNA is TGTGCCAGAAGCTTGCTTTGTGGGGCCAACGTCCTGACTTTC. Translating gives CARSLLCGANVLTF.

The V gene is TRBV19, the J gene TRBJ1-5, with D tentatively TRBD1 (6 bases). This CDR3 has 18 amino acids. Germline values: CDR1 LNHDA, CDR2 SQIVND (reference sequence). Trimming took 8 bases from V and 0 from J, leaving 23 bases between them. CDR3 loop: CASALDRSQPNSNQPQHF. CDR3 DNA: TGTGCCAGTGCTCTAGACAGGAGTCAACCTAATAGCAATCAGCCCCAGCATTTT.

The chain links TRBV25-1 to TRBJ2-5; tentatively, D is TRBD1 (5 bases). CDR1 and CDR2 (germline): MGHDK, SYGVNS. The CDR3 extends over 12 amino acids. The V gene lost 5 bases and the J gene lost 5 bases, with 9 bases spanning the gap. CDR3 sequence (DNA): TGTGCCAGCAGTCCGAAGGGGGAGACCCAGTACTTC. As protein: CASSPKGETQYF. Looking up the rest from reference TRBV25-1 and TRBJ2-5 gives the full variable domain: EADIYQTPRYLVIGTGKKITLECSQTMGHDKMYWYQQDPGMELHLIHYSYGVNSTEKGDLSSESTVSRIRTEHFPLTLESARPSHTSQYLCASSPKGETQYFGPGTRLLVL.

This clone has only a few counts. The chain combines TRBV19 with TRBJ2-7, with 9 nucleotides matching TRBD1. CDR3 length: 13 amino acids. Losses at the gene ends were 10 bases for V and 6 bases for J; bases not matched to a gene: 10. The germline CDR1 and CDR2 sequences are LNHDA and SQIVND (reference sequence). CDR3 in amino acids: CATSRTGDGEQYF. For the CDR3, the DNA is TGTGCCACCAGCAGGACAGGGGATGGCGAGCAGTACTTC. Complete variable domain (other parts from reference TRBV19 and TRBJ2-7): DGGITQSPKYLFRKEGQNVTLSCEQNLNHDAMYWYRQDPGQGLRLIYYSQIVNDFQKGDIAEGYSVSREKKESFPLTVTSAQKNPTAFYLCATSRTGDGEQYFGPGTRLTVT.

As regards this clone: Additional DNA sequences in this sample encode the identical CDR3. The J gene is TRBJ1-1, the V gene TRBV18; 11 bases are a match to TRBD1. This CDR3 spans 14 amino acids. V was pared by 3 bases and J by 4 bases, with 1 base of the junction left unmatched. The germline V gene encodes CDR1 KGHSH and CDR2 LQKENI. CDR3 residues: CASSPGTGGTEAFF. CDR3 DNA: TGTGCCAGCTCACCTGGGACAGGGGGCACTGAAGCTTTCTTT.

The chain is built from TRBV18 and TRBJ1-1, with a tentative D call TRBD1 (5 bases). V was shortened by 5 bases and J by 7 bases, with 11 bases between the two germline ends. Germline V gives CDR1 KGHSH, CDR2 LQKENI. The CDR3 sequence is 12 residues long. As DNA, the CDR3 is TGTGCCAGCTCAAAAGACCAGGGTGAAGCTTTCTTT. Translating gives CASSKDQGEAFF.

The rearrangement uses TRBV5-3 and TRBJ2-3; D remains ambiguous. TRBV5-3 is an open reading frame, and its role is uncertain. CDR3 length: 12 residues. With 8 bases removed from V and 2 bases from J, the gap between germline ends came to 9 bases. CDR3 coding DNA: TGTGCCAGCCGCCGGTACACAGATACGCAGTATTTT. Translation: CASRRYTDTQYF.

The V gene is TRBV14, the J gene TRBJ2-3; 14 bases align to TRBD2. The CDR3 runs 19 residues. Unmatched junction bases numbered 9, after V lost 4 bases and J lost 0 bases. Germline V gives CDR1 SGHDN, CDR2 FVKESK. The CDR3 sequence: CASSLKWTSGGKSTDTQYF. The DNA for the CDR3 is TGTGCCAGCAGCCTCAAGTGGACTAGCGGGGGGAAGAGCACAGATACGCAGTATTTT.

The chain links TRBV4-1 to TRBJ2-1, with 7 bases aligning to TRBD2. Germline CDR1 and CDR2: MGHRA and YSYEKL. The CDR3 covers 16 residues. The V and J ends lost 1 base and 4 bases, in that order; junction bases with no gene match: 7. The CDR3 bases are TGCGCCAGCAGCCAAGTGGGGCGGCGGGAGTACAATGAGCAGTTCTTC. Its translation is CASSQVGRREYNEQFF.

This chain uses TRBV19 with TRBJ2-3; D perhaps matches TRBD2 (5 bases). Germline-derived CDR1 and CDR2 are LNHDA and SQIVND (reference sequence). V lost 1 base to trimming and J lost 0 bases, with 11 bases between them. This CDR3 spans 16 amino acids. This CDR3 reads CASSIGGQWSTDTQYF. As DNA, the CDR3 is TGTGCCAGTAGTATAGGAGGGCAGTGGAGCACAGATACGCAGTATTTT.

This chain joins TRBV30 and TRBJ1-2; D remains unclear. Germline V gene lookup returns CDR1 GTSNPN and CDR2 SVGIG (reference sequence). CDR3 size: 11 residues. V shed 7 bases and J shed 9 bases, with 15 bases lying between them. CDR3 sequence: CASTETISYTF. The CDR3 DNA reads TGTGCCTCAACAGAGACTATAAGCTACACCTTC.

The gene calls are TRBV4-2 and TRBJ2-7; D is possibly TRBD2 (6 bases). The CDR3 loop spans 13 amino acids. With 3 bases removed from V and 2 bases from J, the gap between germline ends came to 8 bases. The germline V gene encodes CDR1 LGHNA and CDR2 YNFKEQ. CDR3: CASSQRETYEQYF. The CDR3 DNA is TGTGCCAGCAGCCAGCGGGAAACCTACGAGCAGTACTTC.

This sequence joins TRBV11-2 and TRBJ2-7, with 11 bases aligning to TRBD2. V lost 5 bases and J lost 2; bases outside the gene matches: 14. There are 18 residues in the CDR3. Germline CDR1 SGHAT, CDR2 FQNNGV. The CDR3 DNA reads TGTGCCAGCAGCCCGAAATCGGCCAGACTAGCGGGAACCTACGAGCAGTACTTC. Translated, it gives CASSPKSARLAGTYEQYF. The full variable domain, completed using reference TRBV11-2 and TRBJ2-7, is EAGVAQSPRYKIIEKRQSVAFWCNPISGHATLYWYQQILGQGPKLLIQFQNNGVVDDSQLPKDRFSAERLKGVDSTLKIQPAKLEDSAVYLCASSPKSARLAGTYEQYFGPGTRLTVT.

This sequence joins TRBV7-2 and TRBJ2-1; TRBD2 agrees at 13 bases. This CDR3 spans 19 amino acids. V lost 4 bases and J lost 2; bases outside the gene matches: 11. Per the germline V gene, CDR1 is SGHTA and CDR2 is FQGNSA. The DNA of the CDR3 is TGTGCCAGCAGCTCTCCGGGACTAGCGGGGACTTTCCCCTACAATGAGCAGTTCTTC. It specifies CASSSPGLAGTFPYNEQFF.

The V call is TRBV5-6, the J call TRBJ1-5; possibly TRBD1 for D (6 bases). Germline loops: CDR1 SGHDT, CDR2 YYEEEE. V was cut by 1 base and J by 5 bases, with 13 bases left in between. There are 15 residues in the CDR3. CDR3 in DNA: TGTGCCAGCAGCTTGAGGGGGAGCGGGGATCAGCCCCAGCATTTT. Protein sequence: CASSLRGSGDQPQHF.

This chain links TRBV6-2 or TRBV6-3 with TRBJ1-1; 8 bases align to TRBD1. CDR1 is MNHEY and CDR2 is SVGEGT in the germline V gene. The junction had 14 bases not matched to a gene; V was cut back by 6 bases and J by 5 bases. This CDR3 spans 16 amino acids. The CDR3 DNA sequence: TGTGCCAGCAGCCTAAACCCGGACAGGGTAGAAACTGAAGCTTTCTTT. This codes for CASSLNPDRVETEAFF.

This chain links TRBV7-9 with TRBJ2-7; 9 bases are a match to TRBD2. The germline CDR1 and CDR2 sequences are SEHNR and FQNEAQ (reference sequence). This CDR3 has 16 residues. Germline trimming cut 6 bases from V and 2 bases from J; bases unmatched to any gene: 11. CDR3 region: CASSPKAGGSPYEQYF. Written as DNA, the CDR3 is TGTGCCAGCAGTCCCAAAGCGGGAGGCTCTCCCTACGAGCAGTACTTC.

The chain uses TRBV7-9 and TRBJ2-1; 7 bases are a match to TRBD1. J gave up 2 bases and V 2 bases, and 3 bases lay outside the gene matches. From germline, CDR1 is SEHNR and CDR2 FQNEAQ (reference sequence). The CDR3 contains 15 residues. The CDR3 DNA is TGTGCCAGCAGCTTAAGACAGGGAACCTACAATGAGCAGTTCTTC. Its translation: CASSLRQGTYNEQFF.

This chain's CDR3 is CASSFREGTQYF. The CDR3 nucleotides read TGTGCCAGCAGTTTCCGGGAGGGGACCCAGTACTTC. V gene TRBV27 combines with J gene TRBJ2-5, with 8 bases identical to TRBD2. The V gene's germline CDR1 is MNHEY and CDR2 SMNVEV (reference sequence). Losses at the gene ends were 3 bases for V and 7 bases for J; bases not matched to a gene: 1. This CDR3 spans 12 amino acids.